The clone carrying this TCR beta chain was picked up many times. The entry originates in a study of identical twins. MiXCR, run by TCRdb on the 5' RACE reads, gives a single entry per CDR3 protein. This sample has hundreds of thousands of distinct CDR3 sequences, with roughly 8.6% found just once. There are 15 residues in the CDR3. Per the germline V gene, CDR1 is MNHEY and CDR2 is SVGEGT. The V end lost 7 bases, the J end lost 4 bases, and 19 bases lay between the germline ends. This sample also appeared in a second study, on yellow fever vaccine responses in identical twins. That paper adds: In identical twins, vaccine T cell responses appeared partly shared and partly individual.

The TCR sequence derives from a woman aged 18 to 35 in good health. The sample was CD8+ T cells sorted from blood. The chain is built from TRBV6-2 or TRBV6-3 and TRBJ1-1; D not resolved. The CDR3 spells CASKFDGQWGTEAFF. CDR3 DNA: TGTGCCAGCAAATTTGACGGGCAATGGGGCACTGAAGCTTTCTTT.